Shown below are 20 T cell receptor beta chains from a single sample sequenced in a study of cytomegalovirus exposure and HLA in healthy donors. The protocol was immunoSEQ multiplex PCR, while the TCRdb copy is restricted to in-frame clones and leaves out a portion. Among about 130,000 clones listed, roughly 95% were seen once. Sequencing input: PBMCs. These receptors were taken from a man aged 18 to 29 in good health and CMV-seronegative.

The V gene is TRBV6-5, the J gene TRBJ2-5; the D is unclear. The CDR3 consists of 12 residues. Per the germline V gene, CDR1 is MNHEY and CDR2 is SVGAGI. Trimming pared 6 bases from V and 5 bases from J, leaving 10 bases between. The CDR3 sequence: CASSPEWETQYF. DNA of the CDR3: TGTGCCAGCAGCCCGGAGTGGGAGACCCAGTACTTC.

J is TRBJ1-4 and V is TRBV6-5, with 11 bases identical to TRBD1. V trimming: 4 bases; J trimming: 8 bases; junction bases outside the gene matches: 6. The CDR3 spans 15 residues. Germline CDR1 MNHEY, CDR2 SVGAGI. This chain's CDR3 is CASSSGTGGGEKLFF. The CDR3 DNA follows: TGTGCCAGCAGTTCCGGGACAGGGGGTGGGGAAAAACTGTTTTTT.

V is TRBV7-3 and J is TRBJ2-6, with D hard to call. V dropped 0 bases and J dropped 4 bases, with 4 bases sitting between them. The CDR3 covers 14 residues. In germline, CDR1 is SGHTA, CDR2 FQGTGA. CDR3 bases: TGTGCCAGCAGCTTAACGGCCGGGGCCAACGTCCTGACTTTC. This gives the protein CASSLTAGANVLTF.

The chain joins TRBV9 to TRBJ2-2; 10 bases are a match to TRBD2. This CDR3 is 16 amino acids long. The germline gives CDR1 SGDLS, CDR2 YYNGEE. V dropped 0 bases and J dropped 6; count of bases not matched to a gene: 5. The DNA of the CDR3 is TGTGCCAGCAGCGTAGAGGCTAGCGGGAGCTCCGGGGAGCTGTTTTTT. It specifies CASSVEASGSSGELFF.

The rearrangement uses TRBV9 and TRBJ2-7; TRBD2 matches at 11 bases. V lost 4 bases to trimming and J lost 2 bases; unmatched junction nucleotides: 8. This CDR3 is 16 amino acids long. Germline lookup yields CDR1 SGDLS and CDR2 YYNGEE. This CDR3 is CASSPLAGGFPYEQYF. The CDR3 bases are TGTGCCAGCAGCCCCCTAGCGGGAGGCTTTCCCTACGAGCAGTACTTC.

The V gene is TRBV9, the J gene TRBJ1-1; 7 bases match TRBD1. The V gene end was trimmed by 3 bases and the J gene end by 1 base; junction bases not matched to a gene: 6. In germline, CDR1 is SGDLS, CDR2 YYNGEE. The CDR3 has 15 amino acids. The CDR3 DNA reads as TGTGCCAGCAGCGCTCAGGGGGAGCCGAACACTGAAGCTTTCTTT. Its translation: CASSAQGEPNTEAFF.

The V and J genes are TRBV29-1 and TRBJ1-1; no firm D call. The CDR3 length is 11 residues. In germline, CDR1 is SQVTM, CDR2 ANQGSEA. V lost 4 bases, J lost 0 bases, and 3 bases lay in between. DNA for the CDR3: TGCAGCGTTGCTTTGAACACTGAAGCTTTCTTT. This codes for CSVALNTEAFF.

This sequence joins TRBV6-1 and TRBJ2-5; D is unresolved. CDR3 size: 13 residues. Trimming shortened V by 4 bases and J by 5 bases, and 11 bases separated the two germline ends. Looked up from germline, CDR1 is MNHNS and CDR2 is SASEGT. The CDR3 coding sequence is TGTGCCAGCAGTGGAGTAGCCGTGGAGACCCAGTACTTC. It codes for CASSGVAVETQYF.

J is TRBJ2-1 and V is TRBV30; 7 nucleotides line up with TRBD2. Germline lookup yields CDR1 GTSNPN and CDR2 SVGIG (reference sequence). The junction had 5 bases not matched to a gene; V was cut back by 6 bases and J by 0 bases. CDR3 length equals 14 residues. CDR3 residues: CACISGISYNEQFF. The CDR3 bases are TGTGCCTGTATAAGCGGGATCTCCTACAATGAGCAGTTCTTC. Full variable domain (outside the CDR3, taken from reference TRBV30 and TRBJ2-1): SQTIHQWPATLVQPVGSPLSLECTVEGTSNPNLYWYRQAAGRGLQLLFYSVGIGQISSEVPQNLSASRPQDRQFILSSKKLLLSDSGFYLCACISGISYNEQFFGPGTRLTVL.

The chain joins TRBV9 to TRBJ2-2; D remains ambiguous. The germline V gene has CDR1 SGDLS and CDR2 YYNGEE. This CDR3 is built from 15 residues. V was clipped by 0 bases and J by 0 bases, with 6 bases between them. The CDR3 DNA is TGTGCCAGCAGCGTAGACCTAGCGAACACCGGGGAGCTGTTTTTT. The encoded protein is CASSVDLANTGELFF.

As DNA, the CDR3 is TGTGCCAGCAGTGACAGTCTGAGGGGCTACACCTTC. Amino acid sequence: CASSDSLRGYTF. This chain joins TRBV6-5 and TRBJ1-2; maybe TRBD1 (5 bases). The V gene's germline CDR1 is MNHEY and CDR2 SVGAGI. V was trimmed by 5 bases and J by 8 bases, leaving 12 bases between them. The CDR3 length is 12 residues.

This clone was picked up a small number of times. J is TRBJ2-3 and V is TRBV11-3; TRBD2 agrees at 8 bases. The CDR3 contains 15 residues. V lost 7 bases, J lost 1 base, and 7 bases stayed unmatched. CDR1 and CDR2 (germline): SGHNT, YENEEA. The CDR3 sequence is CASTLPREGTDTQYF. The DNA for the CDR3 is TGTGCCAGCACCCTGCCGCGGGAGGGCACAGATACGCAGTATTTT. The variable domain in full, with the rest retrieved from reference TRBV11-3 and TRBJ2-3, is EAGVVQSPRYKIIEKKQPVAFWCNPISGHNTLYWYLQNLGQGPELLIRYENEEAVDDSQLPKDRFSAERLKGVDSTLKIQPAELGDSAVYLCASTLPREGTDTQYFGPGTRLTVL.

The chain couples TRBV5-6 to TRBJ2-7, with D unresolved. CDR1 and CDR2 from the germline V gene are SGHDT and YYEEEE. This CDR3 has 14 amino acids. With 0 bases removed from V and 0 bases from J, the gap between germline ends came to 7 bases. The CDR3 DNA is TGTGCCAGCAGCTTGGGCTTGGCCTCCTACGAGCAGTACTTC. Translating it yields CASSLGLASYEQYF.

The chain combines TRBV27 with TRBJ2-1, with 11 bases matching TRBD1. CDR3 length: 16 residues. Unmatched junction bases numbered 5, after V lost 2 bases and J lost 5 bases. In germline, CDR1 is MNHEY, CDR2 SMNVEV (reference sequence). Written as DNA, the CDR3 is TGTGCCAGCAGTTTAACAGGGACAGGGGGGGACAATGAGCAGTTCTTC. Its protein product is CASSLTGTGGDNEQFF.

The chain is built from TRBV6-5 and TRBJ2-6, with TRBD1 matching 11 bases. The germline CDR1 and CDR2 sequences are MNHEY and SVGAGI. The CDR3 extends over 15 amino acids. Germline trimming cut 7 bases from V and 3 bases from J; bases unmatched to any gene: 2. CDR3 loop: CASKDRGLGANVLTF. The CDR3 DNA sequence: TGTGCCAGCAAGGACAGGGGGCTTGGGGCCAACGTCCTGACTTTC.

The chain combines TRBV6-1 with TRBJ2-7; TRBD2 matches 7 bases. CDR1 is MNHNS, CDR2 SASEGT, per germline. J gave up 7 bases and V 7 bases, and 7 bases lay outside the gene matches. This CDR3 is 12 amino acids long. The DNA of the CDR3 is TGTGCCAGCACCGACCGCGGGGGAGAGCAGTACTTC. It encodes CASTDRGGEQYF.

The chain employs TRBV18 and TRBJ2-1; unclear D gene. CDR1 is KGHSH, CDR2 LQKENI, per germline. The CDR3 covers 13 residues. V lost 2 bases and J 4 bases, leaving 6 bases between the germline ends. The CDR3 sequence: CASSPVRYNEQFF. CDR3 coding DNA: TGTGCCAGCTCACCAGTCCGTTACAATGAGCAGTTCTTC.

V is TRBV6-5 and J is TRBJ2-7; 8 bases are a match to TRBD1. The CDR3 contains 14 residues. Trimming cost V 4 bases and J 4 bases; bases outside gene matches: 6. The germline CDR1 and CDR2 sequences are MNHEY and SVGAGI. The CDR3 region is CASSSRTGWYEQYF. The CDR3 DNA follows: TGTGCCAGCAGTTCACGGACAGGGTGGTACGAGCAGTACTTC.

The chain has TRBV6-1 and TRBJ2-7; 8 nucleotides align to TRBD1. The CDR3 runs to 14 residues. Germline assignment: CDR1 MNHNS and CDR2 SASEGT. The V gene end was trimmed by 4 bases and the J gene end by 2 bases; junction bases not matched to a gene: 4. The CDR3 nucleotides read TGTGCCAGCAGTGCCGGGACAGGCCCCTACGAGCAGTACTTC. Protein: CASSAGTGPYEQYF.

J is TRBJ1-3 and V is TRBV30; D gene unclear. In germline, CDR1 is GTSNPN, CDR2 SVGIG (reference sequence). The CDR3 extends over 13 amino acids. Trimming shortened V by 4 bases and J by 0 bases, and 7 bases separated the two germline ends. The CDR3 DNA reads TGTGCCTGGATGGGCAGCTCTGGAAACACCATATATTTT. It is translated as CAWMGSSGNTIYF.